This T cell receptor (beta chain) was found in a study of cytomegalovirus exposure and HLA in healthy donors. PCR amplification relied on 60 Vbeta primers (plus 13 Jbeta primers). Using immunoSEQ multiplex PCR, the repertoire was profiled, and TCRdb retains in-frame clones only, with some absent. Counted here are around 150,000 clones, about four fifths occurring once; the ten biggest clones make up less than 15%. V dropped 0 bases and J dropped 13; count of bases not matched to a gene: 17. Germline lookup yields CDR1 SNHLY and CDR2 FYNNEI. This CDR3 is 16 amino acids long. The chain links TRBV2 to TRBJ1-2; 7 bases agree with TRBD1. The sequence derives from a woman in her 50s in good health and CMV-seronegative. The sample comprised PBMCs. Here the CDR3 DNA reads TGTGCCAGCAGTGAAGCGGCCTCGACAGGGTCTAACTTTCGCACCTTC. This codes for CASSEAASTGSNFRTF.